The 29 T cell receptor beta chains below all came from one sample that was sequenced in a study of OX40 agonist ivuxolimab in advanced cancers. The assay was immunoSEQ multiplex PCR, and TCRdb's table has in-frame clones only and misses some. The sample yields 94,000 or so clones, under 90% seen once. The starting material was CD4+ or CD8+ T cells sorted from blood, obtained in a trial of the OX40 agonist ivuxolimab. The receptors derive from an adult with an advanced solid tumor such as melanoma, head and neck, liver or kidney cancer.

This sequence joins TRBV2 and TRBJ2-6, with D unresolved. There are 15 residues in the CDR3. With 3 bases removed from V and 4 bases from J, the gap between germline ends came to 10 bases. Germline V lookup: CDR1 SNHLY, CDR2 FYNNEI. This chain's CDR3 is CASSDAFGGANVLTF. CDR3 DNA: TGTGCCAGCAGTGACGCCTTCGGGGGGGCCAACGTCCTGACTTTC.

The rearrangement joins TRBV6-5 to TRBJ2-7; 12 positions agree with TRBD2. Germline-derived CDR1 and CDR2 are MNHEY and SVGAGI. The CDR3 length is 14 residues. J gave up 0 bases and V 11 bases, and 5 bases lay outside the gene matches. This chain's CDR3 is CACASGGASYEQYF. In DNA, the CDR3 is TGTGCCTGCGCTAGCGGGGGGGCCTCCTACGAGCAGTACTTC.

The CDR3 is CASSSAGNNQPQHF. CDR3 nucleotide sequence: TGTGCCAGCAGCTCCGCAGGGAATAATCAGCCCCAGCATTTT. The gene calls are TRBV11-1 and TRBJ1-5; maybe TRBD1 (5 bases). The CDR3 totals 14 residues. V was shortened by 4 bases and J by 4 bases, with 11 bases between the two germline ends. Per germline, CDR1 SGHAT and CDR2 FQDESV (reference sequence).

This sequence joins TRBV10-3 and TRBJ1-2; TRBD1 matches at 8 bases. Germline lookup yields CDR1 ENHRY and CDR2 SYGVKD. Germline trimming cut 2 bases from V and 0 bases from J; bases unmatched to any gene: 2. The CDR3 is made up of 15 amino acids. The CDR3 sequence: CAISEPDRANYGYTF. In DNA form, the CDR3 reads TGTGCCATCAGTGAGCCGGACAGGGCTAACTATGGCTACACCTTC.

Remarks on this clone: Germline is not matched at one junction end, which may reflect a read error. Other DNA sequences in this specimen translate into the identical CDR3. The CDR3 is CASSLSGYQPQHF. The CDR3 region has the DNA TGTGCCAGCAGTTTATCGGGGTATCAGCCTCAGCATTTT. The rearrangement links TRBV27 to TRBJ1-5; the D is unclear. The CDR3 totals 13 residues. Germline lookup yields CDR1 MNHEY and CDR2 SMNVEV (reference sequence).

This clone was recorded at least ten times. V gene TRBV21-1 combines with J gene TRBJ2-5. TRBV21-1 is classified as a pseudogene. CDR3 length: 14 amino acids. The DNA of the CDR3 is TGTGCCAGCAGCAAGGATTCCGTGCTAGAGACCCAGTACTTC. This codes for CASSKDSVLETQYF.

The genes are TRBV9 and TRBJ1-3; unclear D gene. Per the germline V gene, CDR1 is SGDLS and CDR2 is YYNGEE. The CDR3 contains 16 residues. Trimming removed 4 bases from V and 1 base from J, with 15 bases in between. CDR3 loop: CASSSEGQVSGNTIYF. CDR3 DNA: TGTGCCAGCAGCTCAGAGGGTCAAGTTTCTGGAAACACCATATATTTT.

CDR3 protein: CASSPTGRNYGYTF. For the CDR3, the DNA is TGTGCCAGCAGCCCCACGGGACGGAACTATGGCTACACCTTC. The V and J genes are TRBV7-2 and TRBJ1-2; D possibly corresponds to TRBD1 (5 bases). V was clipped by 5 bases and J by 2 bases, with 12 bases between them. Germline V gene sequence: CDR1 SGHTA, CDR2 FQGNSA. The CDR3 length is 14 residues.

In its sample, this clone was seen a few times. This sequence joins TRBV4-3 and TRBJ2-7; TRBD2 matches 9 bases. Germline V gene lookup returns CDR1 LGHNA and CDR2 YSLEER. The V segment lost 11 bases and the J segment 2 bases; nucleotides outside the gene matches: 10. There are 14 residues in the CDR3. CDR3 sequence (DNA): TGCGCCGTTGCTAGCGGGATCCTCACCTACGAGCAGTACTTC. Protein product: CAVASGILTYEQYF.

A few counts support this clone. The gene calls are TRBV4-1 and TRBJ2-5; 16 bases are shared with TRBD2. V gave up 5 bases and J gave up 4 bases; unmatched junction bases: 7. CDR1 is MGHRA and CDR2 is YSYEKL in the germline V gene. The CDR3 is made up of 17 amino acids. The CDR3: CASSTGTSGRGPETQYF. As DNA, the CDR3 is TGCGCCAGCAGCACCGGGACTAGCGGGAGGGGTCCAGAGACCCAGTACTTC.

The V and J genes are TRBV19 and TRBJ2-2; D remains unclear. The CDR3 is made up of 15 amino acids. V was shortened by 3 bases and J by 5 bases, with 13 bases between the two germline ends. Germline V lookup: CDR1 LNHDA, CDR2 SQIVND (reference sequence). The CDR3 DNA sequence: TGTGCCAGTAGTATTCGCTCAGACGCTACCGGGGAGCTGTTTTTT. The encoded protein is CASSIRSDATGELFF.

The table lists this clone with a few counts. This chain uses TRBV30 with TRBJ2-7; a possible D gene is TRBD2 (5 bases). In germline, CDR1 is GTSNPN, CDR2 SVGIG (reference sequence). This CDR3 comprises 14 residues. Trimming stripped 3 bases from V and 0 bases from J, with 12 bases between. Here the CDR3 reads CAWREVGSSYEQYF. Here the CDR3 DNA reads TGTGCCTGGAGGGAGGTGGGGAGCTCCTACGAGCAGTACTTC. Supplemented by reference TRBV30 and TRBJ2-7, the full variable domain reads SQTIHQWPATLVQPVGSPLSLECTVEGTSNPNLYWYRQAAGRGLQLLFYSVGIGQISSEVPQNLSASRPQDRQFILSSKKLLLSDSGFYLCAWREVGSSYEQYFGPGTRLTVT.

Turning to this clone: In the same sample, other DNA sequences code for this CDR3. The chain is built from TRBV7-2 and TRBJ1-2, with no clear D. Germline CDR1 is SGHTA and CDR2 is FQGNSA. Between the trimmed V and J ends, which lost 0 bases and 4 bases, there was a span of 3 bases. The CDR3 is 12 residues long. For the CDR3, the DNA is TGTGCCAGCAGCTTAGCAGGCTATGGCTACACCTTC. Its protein product is CASSLAGYGYTF.

V is TRBV7-8 and J is TRBJ1-1, with 8 nucleotides matching TRBD1. The CDR3 runs to 14 residues. V dropped 6 bases and J dropped 3; count of bases not matched to a gene: 6. Germline CDR1 is SGHVS and CDR2 is FQNEAQ. CDR3 loop: CASRAGGADTEAFF. The CDR3 region has the DNA TGTGCCAGCAGGGCAGGGGGCGCGGACACTGAAGCTTTCTTT.

V is TRBV2 and J is TRBJ1-1; no reliable D call. CDR1 SNHLY and CDR2 FYNNEI come from the germline V gene. The CDR3 sequence is 14 residues long. V was clipped by 7 bases and J by 6 bases, with 18 bases between them. The CDR3, as DNA: TGTGCCAGCAATAGACTTACCCGAGACTCTGAAGCTTTCTTT. Translation gives CASNRLTRDSEAFF.

In its sample, this clone was seen once. This chain joins TRBV6-4 and TRBJ1-2; D unresolved. The CDR3 length is 14 residues. The germline V and J ends were trimmed by 5 bases and 6 bases, with 16 bases remaining between them. Germline V lookup: CDR1 MRHNA, CDR2 SNTAGT. The CDR3 sequence is CASSRTAAADGYTF. CDR3 coding DNA: TGTGCCAGCAGTCGGACCGCCGCGGCCGATGGCTACACCTTC.

J is TRBJ1-2 and V is TRBV15; D perhaps matches TRBD1 (5 bases). Per the germline V gene, CDR1 is LNHNV and CDR2 is YYDKDF (reference sequence). The CDR3 length is 13 residues. Trimming took 6 bases from V and 1 from J, leaving 9 bases between them. The CDR3 DNA sequence: TGTGCCACCAGTCCAGGGAATAACTATGGCTACACCTTC. Translation gives CATSPGNNYGYTF.

The CDR3 spells CASCLIVDGFYEQYF. CDR3 nucleotide sequence: TGTGCCAGCTGCTTGATTGTGGACGGATTCTACGAGCAGTACTTC. The rearrangement links TRBV6-1 to TRBJ2-7; D remains ambiguous. The V and J ends lost 8 bases and 3 bases respectively, with 20 bases between them. The CDR3 totals 15 residues. Germline V lookup: CDR1 MNHNS, CDR2 SASEGT.

This chain links TRBV15 with TRBJ2-3, with 10 bases lining up with TRBD1. From germline, CDR1 is LNHNV and CDR2 YYDKDF (reference sequence). This CDR3 region has 15 residues. V lost 3 bases, J lost 6 bases, and 6 bases stayed unmatched. The CDR3 DNA reads TGTGCCACCAGCAGGACCGGGACAGGGGCCGATACGCAGTATTTT. Protein: CATSRTGTGADTQYF.

The chain employs TRBV19 and TRBJ1-2; a weak D match, TRBD1 (6 bases). The CDR3 sequence is 13 residues long. Per germline, CDR1 LNHDA and CDR2 SQIVND (reference sequence). The germline V and J ends were trimmed by 2 bases and 7 bases, with 11 bases remaining between them. For the CDR3, the DNA is TGTGCCAGTAGTATATCGGGGGCGCCTGGCTACACCTTC. Amino acids: CASSISGAPGYTF.

The chain carries TRBV5-1 and TRBJ1-1; D possibly corresponds to TRBD1 (5 bases). Trimming left V 0 bases short and J 1 base short, with 16 bases between. CDR3 length: 17 residues. Germline CDR1 is SGHRS and CDR2 is YFSETQ. CDR3 sequence: CASSLGQGRYGNTEAFF. Written as DNA, the CDR3 is TGCGCCAGCAGCTTGGGGCAGGGTAGGTACGGGAACACTGAAGCTTTCTTT.

The CDR3 DNA reads TGTGCCAGCAGTAGGCTAGCGGGGGGAAAAGGGAATGAGCAGTTCTTC. Its translation: CASSRLAGGKGNEQFF. V usage is TRBV28 and J usage is TRBJ2-1, with TRBD2 identical over 11 bases. This CDR3 has 16 residues. Germline-derived CDR1 and CDR2 are MDHEN and SYDVKM. The trim removed 5 bases at V and 7 bases at J, leaving 10 bases unmatched.

The rearrangement joins TRBV19 to TRBJ2-1, with 10 bases lining up with TRBD1. The CDR3 is 13 residues long. V was pared by 6 bases and J by 6 bases, with 2 bases of the junction left unmatched. Germline V gene data show CDR1 as LNHDA and CDR2 as SQIVND (reference sequence). Here the CDR3 reads CASRRTGGNEQFF. For the CDR3, the DNA is TGTGCCAGTAGAAGGACAGGGGGCAATGAGCAGTTCTTC. Full variable domain (rest looked up from reference TRBV19 and TRBJ2-1): DGGITQSPKYLFRKEGQNVTLSCEQNLNHDAMYWYRQDPGQGLRLIYYSQIVNDFQKGDIAEGYSVSREKKESFPLTVTSAQKNPTAFYLCASRRTGGNEQFFGPGTRLTVL.

The chain joins TRBV5-1 to TRBJ2-1; D is uncertain. Trimming took 4 bases from V and 7 from J, leaving 12 bases between them. The CDR3 extends over 13 amino acids. Per the germline V gene, CDR1 is SGHRS and CDR2 is YFSETQ. This CDR3 is CASSLEIFNEQFF. As DNA, the CDR3 is TGCGCCAGCAGCCTGGAGATTTTTAATGAGCAGTTCTTC.

The chain recombines TRBV7-2 with TRBJ1-6; TRBD1 aligns across 10 bases. The V segment lost 5 bases and the J segment 14 bases; nucleotides outside the gene matches: 6. Germline V gene lookup returns CDR1 SGHTA and CDR2 FQGNSA. The CDR3 contains 13 residues. CDR3 sequence: CASSEGQGITLHF. The CDR3 bases are TGTGCCAGCAGCGAGGGACAGGGGATTACCCTCCACTTT.

This clone was seen a few times. The chain is built from TRBV7-9 and TRBJ2-2; perhaps TRBD1 as D (5 bases). The germline V and J ends were trimmed by 7 bases and 6 bases, with 12 bases remaining between them. Per germline, CDR1 SEHNR and CDR2 FQNEAQ (reference sequence). The CDR3 runs 13 residues. The CDR3 bases are TGTGCCAGCAAAAGGGGCGCAGCCGGGGAGCTGTTTTTT. It codes for CASKRGAAGELFF.

This chain connects TRBV19 to TRBJ2-7, with D possibly TRBD2 on 5 matching bases. Deletions cut 5 bases from V and 2 bases from J, with 10 bases between. This CDR3 contains 13 residues. CDR1 is LNHDA and CDR2 is SQIVND in the germline V gene (reference sequence). The CDR3 DNA reads as TGTGCCAGTAGTGCCGCCGGGACCTACGAGCAGTACTTC. This codes for CASSAAGTYEQYF. Variable domain in full (rest from reference TRBV19 and TRBJ2-7): DGGITQSPKYLFRKEGQNVTLSCEQNLNHDAMYWYRQDPGQGLRLIYYSQIVNDFQKGDIAEGYSVSREKKESFPLTVTSAQKNPTAFYLCASSAAGTYEQYFGPGTRLTVT.

The rearrangement joins TRBV5-1 to TRBJ2-5, with a tentative D call TRBD1 (6 bases). Per germline, CDR1 SGHRS and CDR2 YFSETQ. V lost 0 bases and J 5 bases, leaving 17 bases between the germline ends. CDR3 size: 16 residues. The CDR3 spells CASSLVGAGVGETQYF. The DNA of the CDR3 is TGCGCCAGCAGCTTGGTGGGCGCAGGGGTGGGTGAGACCCAGTACTTC.

This clone was picked up one time. V and J are TRBV19 and TRBJ1-1; D call uncertain. Germline CDR1 and CDR2: LNHDA and SQIVND (reference sequence). V lost 5 bases and J lost 8, with 15 bases in between. The CDR3 spans 13 residues. The CDR3 protein is CASSDQTGLEAFF. The CDR3, as DNA: TGTGCCAGTAGTGACCAGACCGGACTCGAAGCTTTCTTT.